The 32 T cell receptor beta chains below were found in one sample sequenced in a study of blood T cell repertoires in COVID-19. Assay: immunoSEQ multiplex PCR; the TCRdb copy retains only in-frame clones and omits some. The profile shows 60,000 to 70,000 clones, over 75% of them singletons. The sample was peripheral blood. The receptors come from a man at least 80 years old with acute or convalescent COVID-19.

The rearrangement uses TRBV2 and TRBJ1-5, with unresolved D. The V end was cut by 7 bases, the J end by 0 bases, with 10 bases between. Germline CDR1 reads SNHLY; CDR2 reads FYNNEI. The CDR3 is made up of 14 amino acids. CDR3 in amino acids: CASNEGYSNQPQHF. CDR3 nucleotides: TGTGCCAGCAACGAGGGCTATAGCAATCAGCCCCAGCATTTT.

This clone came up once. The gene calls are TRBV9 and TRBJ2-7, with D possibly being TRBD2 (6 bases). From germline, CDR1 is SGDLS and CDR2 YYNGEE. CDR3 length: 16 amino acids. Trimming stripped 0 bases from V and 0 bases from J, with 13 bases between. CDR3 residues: CASSVGGSGYSYEQYF. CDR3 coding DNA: TGTGCCAGCAGCGTAGGGGGTAGCGGATACTCCTACGAGCAGTACTTC.

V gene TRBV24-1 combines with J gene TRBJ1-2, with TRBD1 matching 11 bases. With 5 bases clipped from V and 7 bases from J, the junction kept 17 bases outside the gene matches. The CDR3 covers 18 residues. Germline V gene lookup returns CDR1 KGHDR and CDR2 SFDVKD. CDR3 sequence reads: CATSVSPGTGGRQVGYTF. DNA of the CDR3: TGTGCCACCAGTGTAAGTCCCGGGACAGGGGGGCGTCAGGTTGGCTACACCTTC.

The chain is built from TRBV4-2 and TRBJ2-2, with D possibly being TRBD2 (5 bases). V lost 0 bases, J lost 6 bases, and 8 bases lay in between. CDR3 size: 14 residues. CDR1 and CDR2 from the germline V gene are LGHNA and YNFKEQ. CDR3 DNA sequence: TGTGCCAGCAGCCAAGAGGAGGCCGCCGGGGAGCTGTTTTTT. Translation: CASSQEEAAGELFF.

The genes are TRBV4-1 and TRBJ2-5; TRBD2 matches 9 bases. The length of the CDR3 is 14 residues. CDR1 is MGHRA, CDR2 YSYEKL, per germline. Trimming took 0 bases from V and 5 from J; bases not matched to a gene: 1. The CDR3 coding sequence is TGCGCCAGCAGCCAAGAAACTAGCGGGGAGACCCAGTACTTC. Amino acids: CASSQETSGETQYF.

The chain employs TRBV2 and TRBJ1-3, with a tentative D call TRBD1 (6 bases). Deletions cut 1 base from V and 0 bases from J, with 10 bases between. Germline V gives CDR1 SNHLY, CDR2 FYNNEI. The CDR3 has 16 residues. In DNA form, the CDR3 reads TGTGCCAGCAGTGAAGAAACAGGGATCTCTGGAAACACCATATATTTT. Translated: CASSEETGISGNTIYF.

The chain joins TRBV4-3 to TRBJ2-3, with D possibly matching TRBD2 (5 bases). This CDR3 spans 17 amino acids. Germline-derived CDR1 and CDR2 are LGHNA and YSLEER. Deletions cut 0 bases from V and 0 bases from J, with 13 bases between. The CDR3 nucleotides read TGCGCCAGCAGCCAAGACGGGTCTAGCCAAAGCACAGATACGCAGTATTTT. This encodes CASSQDGSSQSTDTQYF.

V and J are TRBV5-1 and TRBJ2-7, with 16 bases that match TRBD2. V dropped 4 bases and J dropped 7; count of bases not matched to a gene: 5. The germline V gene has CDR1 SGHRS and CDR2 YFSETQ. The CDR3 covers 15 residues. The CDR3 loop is CASSTGTSGRGEQYF. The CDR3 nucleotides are TGCGCCAGCAGCACCGGGACTAGCGGGAGGGGTGAGCAGTACTTC.

The DNA for the CDR3 is TGTGCCAGCAGGTTGTTCGGGACAGGGGGCCCCGGGGAGCTGTTTTTT. Amino acid sequence: CASRLFGTGGPGELFF. The chain has TRBV5-4 and TRBJ2-2, with TRBD1 identical over 12 bases. Germline lookup yields CDR1 SGHNT and CDR2 YYREEE (reference sequence). V lost 5 bases, J lost 6 bases, and 8 bases stayed unmatched. The CDR3 loop spans 16 amino acids.

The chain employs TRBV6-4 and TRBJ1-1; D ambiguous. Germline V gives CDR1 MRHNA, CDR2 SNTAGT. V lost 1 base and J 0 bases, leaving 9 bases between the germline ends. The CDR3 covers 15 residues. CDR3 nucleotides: TGTGCCAGCAGTGACTACTTTGGGCTGAACACTGAAGCTTTCTTT. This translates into CASSDYFGLNTEAFF.

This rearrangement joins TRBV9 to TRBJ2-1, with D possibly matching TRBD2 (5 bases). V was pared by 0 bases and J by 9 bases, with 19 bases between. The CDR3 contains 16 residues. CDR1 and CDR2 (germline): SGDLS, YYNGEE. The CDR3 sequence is CASSVASRLGEGEQFF. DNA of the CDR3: TGTGCCAGCAGCGTAGCTAGCCGTCTCGGTGAGGGTGAGCAGTTCTTC.

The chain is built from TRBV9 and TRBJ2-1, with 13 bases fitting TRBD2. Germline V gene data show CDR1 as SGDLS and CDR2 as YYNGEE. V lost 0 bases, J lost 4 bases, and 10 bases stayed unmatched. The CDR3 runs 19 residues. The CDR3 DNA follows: TGTGCCAGCAGCGTAGGGACAGGACTAGCGGGGGATCCTTACAATGAGCAGTTCTTC. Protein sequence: CASSVGTGLAGDPYNEQFF.

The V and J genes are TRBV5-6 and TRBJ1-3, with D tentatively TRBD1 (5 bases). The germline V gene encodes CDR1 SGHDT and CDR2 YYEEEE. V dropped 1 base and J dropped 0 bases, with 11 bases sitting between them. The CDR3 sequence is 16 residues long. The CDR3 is CASSLQAGVSGNTIYF. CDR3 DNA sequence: TGTGCCAGCAGCTTGCAGGCGGGGGTCTCTGGAAACACCATATATTTT.

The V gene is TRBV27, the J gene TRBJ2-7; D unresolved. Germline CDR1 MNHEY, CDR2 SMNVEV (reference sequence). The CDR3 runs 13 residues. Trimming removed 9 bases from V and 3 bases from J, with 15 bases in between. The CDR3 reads CASTPGPLYEQYF. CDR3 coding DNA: TGTGCCAGTACCCCGGGTCCCCTCTACGAGCAGTACTTC.

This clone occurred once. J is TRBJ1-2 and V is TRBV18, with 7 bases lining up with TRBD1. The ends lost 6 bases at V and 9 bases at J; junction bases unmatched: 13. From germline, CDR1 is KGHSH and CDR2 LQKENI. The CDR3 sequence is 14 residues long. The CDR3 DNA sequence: TGTGCCAGCTCTCTCGACAGGGCCCGTCGGAGCTACACCTTC. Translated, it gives CASSLDRARRSYTF.

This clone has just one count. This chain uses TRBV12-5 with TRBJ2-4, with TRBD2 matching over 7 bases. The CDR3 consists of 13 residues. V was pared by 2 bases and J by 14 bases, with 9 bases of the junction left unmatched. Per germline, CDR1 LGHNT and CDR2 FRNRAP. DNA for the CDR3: TGTGCTAGTGGTTTGACCCCAGGCGGGAGTGAGTACTTC. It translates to CASGLTPGGSEYF.

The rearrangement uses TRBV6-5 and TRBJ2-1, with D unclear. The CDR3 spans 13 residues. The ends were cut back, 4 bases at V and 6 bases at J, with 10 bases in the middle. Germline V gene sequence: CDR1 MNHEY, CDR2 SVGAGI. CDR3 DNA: TGTGCCAGCAGTTCCCCGAGCTCCAATGAGCAGTTCTTC. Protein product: CASSSPSSNEQFF.

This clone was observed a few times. Here the CDR3 DNA reads TGTGCCACCAAGACAGGAACTTTAGGCAATCAGCCCCAGCATTTT. Translation gives CATKTGTLGNQPQHF. The chain joins TRBV6-5 to TRBJ1-5, with a tentative D call TRBD1 (6 bases). Germline CDR1 MNHEY, CDR2 SVGAGI. V lost 10 bases and J 2 bases, leaving 18 bases between the germline ends. This CDR3 contains 15 residues.

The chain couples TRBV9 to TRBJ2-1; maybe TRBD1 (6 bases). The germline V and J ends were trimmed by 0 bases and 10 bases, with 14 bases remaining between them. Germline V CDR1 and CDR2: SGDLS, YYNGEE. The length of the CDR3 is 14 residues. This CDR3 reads CASSVDMGTSEQFF. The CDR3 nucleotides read TGTGCCAGCAGCGTAGATATGGGGACAAGCGAGCAGTTCTTC.

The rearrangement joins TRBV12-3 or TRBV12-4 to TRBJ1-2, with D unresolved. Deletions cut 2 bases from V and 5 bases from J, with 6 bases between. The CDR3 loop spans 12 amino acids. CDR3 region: CASSLLSYGYTF. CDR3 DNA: TGTGCCAGCAGTTTACTCAGTTATGGCTACACCTTC.

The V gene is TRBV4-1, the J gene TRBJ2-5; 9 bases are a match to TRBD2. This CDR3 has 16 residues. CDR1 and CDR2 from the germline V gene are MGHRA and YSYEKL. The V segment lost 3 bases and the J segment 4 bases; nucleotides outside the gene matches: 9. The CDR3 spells CASSQIAGVALETQYF. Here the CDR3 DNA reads TGCGCCAGCAGCCAGATAGCGGGAGTAGCCCTAGAGACCCAGTACTTC.

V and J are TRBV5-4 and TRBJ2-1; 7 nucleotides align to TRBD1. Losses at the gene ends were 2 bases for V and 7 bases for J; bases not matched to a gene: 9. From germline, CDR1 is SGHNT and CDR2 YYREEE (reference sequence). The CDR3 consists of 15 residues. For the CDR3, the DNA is TGTGCCAGCAGCTTCTACGACAGGGTAGGGAATGAGCAGTTCTTC. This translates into CASSFYDRVGNEQFF.

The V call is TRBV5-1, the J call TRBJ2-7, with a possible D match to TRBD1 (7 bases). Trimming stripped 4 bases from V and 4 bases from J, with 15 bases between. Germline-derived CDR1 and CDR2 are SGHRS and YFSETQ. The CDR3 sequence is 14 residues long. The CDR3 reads CASSPEGQYYEQYF. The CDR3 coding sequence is TGCGCCAGCAGCCCGGAGGGACAGTATTACGAGCAGTACTTC. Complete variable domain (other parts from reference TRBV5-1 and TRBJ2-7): KAGVTQTPRYLIKTRGQQVTLSCSPISGHRSVSWYQQTPGQGLQFLFEYFSETQRNKGNFPGRFSGRQFSNSRSEMNVSTLELGDSALYLCASSPEGQYYEQYFGPGTRLTVT.

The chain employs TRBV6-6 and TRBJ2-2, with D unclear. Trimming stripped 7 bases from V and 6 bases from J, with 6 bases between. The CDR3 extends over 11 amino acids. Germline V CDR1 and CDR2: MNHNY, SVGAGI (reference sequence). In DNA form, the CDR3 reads TGTGCCAGCACCTCGGCCGGGGAGCTGTTTTTT. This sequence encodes CASTSAGELFF.

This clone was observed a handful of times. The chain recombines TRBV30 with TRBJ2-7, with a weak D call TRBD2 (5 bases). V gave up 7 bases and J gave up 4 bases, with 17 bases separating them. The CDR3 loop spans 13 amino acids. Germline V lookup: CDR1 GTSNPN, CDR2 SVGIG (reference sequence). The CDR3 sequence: CALTRGAAYEQYF. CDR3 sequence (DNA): TGTGCCTTGACACGGGGAGCGGCGTACGAGCAGTACTTC.

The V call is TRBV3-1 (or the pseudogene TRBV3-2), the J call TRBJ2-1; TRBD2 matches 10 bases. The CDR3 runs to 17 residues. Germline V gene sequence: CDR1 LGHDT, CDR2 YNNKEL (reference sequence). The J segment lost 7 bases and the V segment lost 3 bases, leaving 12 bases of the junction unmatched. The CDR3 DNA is TGTGCCAGCAGCCAGGCCCTTGCTAGCGGGAGTCGGAATGAGCAGTTCTTC. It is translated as CASSQALASGSRNEQFF.

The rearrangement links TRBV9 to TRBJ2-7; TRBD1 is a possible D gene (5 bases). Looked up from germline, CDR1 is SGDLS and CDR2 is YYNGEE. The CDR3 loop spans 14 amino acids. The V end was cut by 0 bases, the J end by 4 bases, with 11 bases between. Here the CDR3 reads CASSVGPGQYEQYF. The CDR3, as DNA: TGTGCCAGCAGCGTAGGTCCAGGGCAGTACGAGCAGTACTTC.

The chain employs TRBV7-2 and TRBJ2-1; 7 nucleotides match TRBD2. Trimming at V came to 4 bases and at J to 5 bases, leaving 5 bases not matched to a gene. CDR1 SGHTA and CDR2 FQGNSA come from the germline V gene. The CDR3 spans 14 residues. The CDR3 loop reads CASSSGDYHNEQFF. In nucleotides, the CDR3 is TGTGCCAGCAGCTCGGGGGACTACCACAATGAGCAGTTCTTC.

The CDR3 nucleotides are TGTGCCAGCAGCCCACGGACAGGGCAGGGGGGCGGCTACACCTTC. Translating gives CASSPRTGQGGGYTF. The chain uses TRBV5-5 and TRBJ1-2, with 8 nucleotides matching TRBD1. Unmatched junction bases numbered 13, after V lost 4 bases and J lost 8 bases. The germline V gene encodes CDR1 SGHKS and CDR2 YYEKEE (reference sequence). The CDR3 runs 15 residues.

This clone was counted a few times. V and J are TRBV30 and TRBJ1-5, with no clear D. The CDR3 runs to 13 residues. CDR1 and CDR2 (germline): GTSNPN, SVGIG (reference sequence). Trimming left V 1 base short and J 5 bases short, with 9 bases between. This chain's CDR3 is CAWSDGMDQPQHF. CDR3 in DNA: TGTGCCTGGAGTGACGGGATGGATCAGCCCCAGCATTTT.

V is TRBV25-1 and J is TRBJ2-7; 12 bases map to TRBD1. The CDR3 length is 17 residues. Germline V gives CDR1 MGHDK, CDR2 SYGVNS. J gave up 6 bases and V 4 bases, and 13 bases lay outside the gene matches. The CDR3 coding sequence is TGTGCCAGCAGTGTTTTGAGAAGGGACAGGGGGCGCTCCGAGCAGTACTTC. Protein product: CASSVLRRDRGRSEQYF.

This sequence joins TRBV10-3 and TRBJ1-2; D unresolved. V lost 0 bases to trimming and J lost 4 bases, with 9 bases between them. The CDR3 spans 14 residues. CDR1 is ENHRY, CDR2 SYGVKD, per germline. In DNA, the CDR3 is TGTGCCATCAGTGAGTCCTTAGGGAGCTATGGCTACACCTTC. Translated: CAISESLGSYGYTF.